The clone carrying this T cell receptor beta chain was seen only a few times. Antigen specificity is unknown. The data are from a study of beta chain features in type 1 diabetes. Notes on the study in general: Moderate but significant shortening of TCRB CDR3s was recorded in all four CD4+ subsets from Type 1 diabetes patients.

Germline CDR1 and CDR2: SEHNR and FQNEAQ (reference sequence). V lost 4 bases to trimming and J lost 1 base, with 4 bases between them. This CDR3 spans 12 amino acids. As every portion of the isolated RNA was reverse transcribed, the sequencing read expressed TCRB transcripts. Sequencing was performed with immunoSEQ multiplex PCR; in TCRdb, only in-frame clones are kept and a portion is missing. The sample holds about 710,000 clones, over 13% seen once. The chain couples TRBV7-9 to TRBJ1-1; no definite D call. Sequenced sample: naive CD4+ T cells from blood. The receptor was isolated from a man aged 18 to 29 with type 1 diabetes. The chain's CDR3 is CASSSRNTEAFF. The CDR3 DNA reads as TGTGCCAGCAGCTCCAGGAACACTGAAGCTTTCTTT. The entire variable domain, with the rest obtained from reference TRBV7-9 and TRBJ1-1, is as follows: DTGVSQNPRHKITKRGQNVTFRCDPISEHNRLYWYRQTLGQGPEFLTYFQNEAQLEKSRLLSDRFSAERPKGSFSTLEIQRTEQGDSAMYLCASSSRNTEAFFGQGTRLTVV.